Described below is a single T cell receptor (beta chain) sequence and its context. Terminally differentiated effector memory CD45RA+ cells were excluded from the naive CD8 cells, which were CD45RO-negative and positively selected for CCR7. This specimen belongs to a study of shared clonotypes between healthy human individuals. This table comes from immunoSEQ multiplex PCR, and its TCRdb copy is limited to in-frame clones, with some not included. The data show over 2,000,000 clones, just over 90% seen once. The CDR3 has 14 amino acids. V dropped 4 bases and J dropped 2; count of bases not matched to a gene: 5. Germline V lookup: CDR1 SGHDN, CDR2 FVKESK.

The clonotype originates from a man younger than 35 in good health. Some clones in this sample may be carry-over from other donors' samples. V and J are TRBV14 and TRBJ2-7; 7 positions match TRBD1. The specimen sequenced was naive CD8+ T cells from PBMCs. The CDR3 DNA is TGTGCCAGCAGCCGCTGGGACAGTCCCTACGAGCAGTACTTC. Translation gives CASSRWDSPYEQYF. The entire variable domain, with the rest obtained from reference TRBV14 and TRBJ2-7, is as follows: EAGVTQFPSHSVIEKGQTVTLRCDPISGHDNLYWYRRVMGKEIKFLLHFVKESKQDESGMPNNRFLAERTGGTYSTLKVQPAELEDSGVYFCASSRWDSPYEQYFGPGTRLTVT.